The subject of this entry is one TCR beta chain. It lacks a known antigen. The record has no base qualities; no much larger clone is one base away. The method behind the library was the immunoSEQ multiplex PCR assay. The study's processing was this. A statistical classification framework was built to diagnose cytomegalovirus status from the catalog of TCR beta chain sequences. Imported from immuneACCESS, the table was reduced by TCRdb to in-frame sequences with V and J called. These copies leave out some clones; in studies compared against another copy, an unresolved V gene accounts for under half, and the cause of the remainder is not known. The V and J calls and clone size come from that table; D and trimming were worked out from the DNA. The table for this sample lists roughly 200,000 clones; about 89% of them were counted only once. 7.2% of the sample goes to the ten largest clones. This sample was taken from a study of cytomegalovirus exposure and HLA in healthy donors listed by TCRdb under 2017. Turning to the overall study: The 500 to 700 repertoires of the first cohort and the roughly 120 validation repertoires were produced on the same platform, according to a later analysis. The study aimed to test whether signatures of past pathogen exposure could be identified by cataloging public T cell receptors. Besides the first cohort of 500 to 700 subjects, a separate validation cohort made up of 95 to 150 different subjects was used. The study combined high-throughput TCR immunosequencing, statistical association of individual TCRs with disease status, and machine learning to predict cytomegalovirus infection status.

Per the germline V gene (reference sequence), PRHDT is the CDR1 and FYEKMQ is the CDR2. From cysteine to phenylalanine, the CDR3 is 18 amino acids long. The sequence is cut down to CDR3 DNA, 54 bases in frame from base 1. V ends up 8 bases short and J 7 bases short, with an unmatched junction base count of 22. Overall results and qualifications from the work: A later analysis had no HLA typing for the validation cohort, so co-occurrence there was scored across all 110 or so repertoires. A few of the identified cytomegalovirus-associated TCR beta chains were confirmed in vitro to be specific for cytomegalovirus antigens. The classifier was reported to diagnose cytomegalovirus status with high specificity and sensitivity in both the original cohort and the validation cohort. Of the cluster scores, 85% to 95% were above 0 in a later analysis, which found that TCRs clustered in the first cohort also tended to co-occur in the 130 or so validation repertoires. While some public TCRs were present in many individuals, most TCR sequences turned up only very rarely across donors. It was suggested by the authors that the approach could potentially be generalized to other disease states and immunological phenotypes. A total of roughly 160 TCR beta chains were listed by the study as associated with cytomegalovirus.

The donors were included in the validation cohort of 130 or so subjects, a group kept apart from the 666-subject first cohort. Input material: PBMCs. The origin of this receptor is a man aged 25-45 years in good health and CMV-seropositive. Recombination connected TRBV13 to TRBJ2-1; the central 8 bases match TRBD1. The CDR3 region: CASRLNGEDRVGRNEQFF. The sequenced DNA is TGTGCCAGCCGTTTGAATGGGGAGGACAGGGTGGGTAGGAATGAGCAGTTCTTC.